These T cell receptor beta chains were read from a single sample in a study of early T cells in non-severe SARS-CoV-2 infection. TCRdb re-derived calls from the 5' RACE reads in MiXCR, one entry per CDR3 protein. The table has some 42,000 distinct CDR3 sequences, less than 6.5% seen once; the top ten hold about 8%. Here the sequenced sample was whole blood, taken at baseline. The receptors were sampled from an adult who was a healthcare worker with PCR-confirmed SARS-CoV-2 infection or an uninfected control (not recorded which). Both conserved end residues are part of each CDR3. The D gene is left open where the match is weak. Clone size is stated in some rows and not others, as once, few, many or a class when expanded.

>TRBJ1-5|14|NA|TRBV7-2|many
TGTGCCAGCAGCCTCCGACAGGGCAATCAGCCCCAGCATTTT
CASSLRQGNQPQHF
>TRBJ2-3|14|TRBD1|TRBV7-8|many
TGTGCCAGCAGCTTGCAGGGGGTGGCAGATACGCAGTATTTT
CASSLQGVADTQYF
>TRBJ1-6|13|NA|TRBV12-3/TRBV12-4|many
TGTGCCAGCCGGGGGCAGGGGAATTCACCCCTCCACTTT
CASRGQGNSPLHF
>TRBJ2-3|17|TRBD2|TRBV20-1|many
TGCAGTGCTACCTTACTAGCGGGGGATATTAGCACAGATACGCAGTATTTT
CSATLLAGDISTDTQYF
>TRBJ1-3|16|NA|TRBV7-2|few
TGTGCCAGCAGCGACAGGACCAGGGGAGGAGGAAACACCATATATTTT
CASSDRTRGGGNTIYF
>TRBJ2-2|14|TRBD1|TRBV2|few
TGTGCCAGCACGGGACAGGGGTCAATCGGGGAGCTGTTTTTT
CASTGQGSIGELFF
>TRBJ2-1|11|NA|TRBV10-3|many
TGTGCCATCAGGGCAGGGAATGAGCAGTTCTTC
CAIRAGNEQFF
>TRBJ1-6|15|NA|TRBV9|many
TGTGCCAGCAGCCCGTCGCCGGGAGTAAATTCACCCCTCCACTTT
CASSPSPGVNSPLHF
>TRBJ2-6|16|NA|TRBV4-1|NA
TGCGCCAGCAGCCAAGTGTGGGCCTCTGGGGCCAACGTCCTGACTTTC
CASSQVWASGANVLTF
>TRBJ2-2|15|NA|TRBV7-9|many
TGTGCCAGCAGCGTGGACACTGCGGGCACCGGGGAGCTGTTTTTT
CASSVDTAGTGELFF
>TRBJ2-1|14|NA|TRBV28|many
TGTGCCAGCACCAGAATCCTGACCGGGACAGAGCAGTTCTTC
CASTRILTGTEQFF
>TRBJ2-7|14|NA|TRBV5-6|many
TGTGCCAGCAGCTTGGCCGGGTCTACCTACGAGCAGTACTTC
CASSLAGSTYEQYF
>TRBJ2-2|15|NA|TRBV11-2|many
TGTGCCAGCAGTCATACGACAGCCAACACCGGGGAGCTGTTTTTT
CASSHTTANTGELFF
>TRBJ2-3|15|NA|TRBV20-1|many
TGCAGTGCTGTCCGAGGGCCCTCGGGTACAGATACGCAGTATTTT
CSAVRGPSGTDTQYF
>TRBJ2-7|14|TRBD2|TRBV7-2|many
TGTGCCAGCAGCTTAGACGGGGGGAGTACGGAGCAGTACTTC
CASSLDGGSTEQYF
>TRBJ2-7|13|NA|TRBV20-1|few
TGCAGTGCTAGAGTTACAGGAAACTACGAGCAGTACTTC
CSARVTGNYEQYF